This T cell receptor beta chain originates from a study of early T cells in non-severe SARS-CoV-2 infection. Turning to the study itself: Chains were unpaired, as sequencing was done on bulk RNA from unsorted whole blood.

Tagging with unique molecular identifiers was applied to individual cDNA molecules. MiXCR, run by TCRdb on the 5' RACE reads, gives a single entry per CDR3 protein. Of tens of thousands of distinct CDR3 sequences in the sample, around 20% are singletons; the top ten hold over 8%. With V trimmed by 7 bases and J by 2 bases, 5 bases remained unmatched. The CDR3 runs 14 residues. In this sample, this clonotype turned up a few times. The antigen is unknown. The study's findings and limits: The VDJdb matching leaned toward anti-spike CD8 responses and overlooked private and CD4 specificities.

The V gene is TRBV6-7, the J gene TRBJ2-7; TRBD2 matches 10 bases. TRBV6-7 qualifies as an ORF whose function is uncertain. Material: whole blood, obtained at baseline. This sequence was found in an adult who was a healthcare worker with PCR-confirmed SARS-CoV-2 infection or an uninfected control (not recorded which). CDR3 sequence reads: CASTRLAGTYEQYF. The CDR3 nucleotides are TGTGCCAGCACAAGACTAGCGGGTACCTACGAGCAGTACTTC.